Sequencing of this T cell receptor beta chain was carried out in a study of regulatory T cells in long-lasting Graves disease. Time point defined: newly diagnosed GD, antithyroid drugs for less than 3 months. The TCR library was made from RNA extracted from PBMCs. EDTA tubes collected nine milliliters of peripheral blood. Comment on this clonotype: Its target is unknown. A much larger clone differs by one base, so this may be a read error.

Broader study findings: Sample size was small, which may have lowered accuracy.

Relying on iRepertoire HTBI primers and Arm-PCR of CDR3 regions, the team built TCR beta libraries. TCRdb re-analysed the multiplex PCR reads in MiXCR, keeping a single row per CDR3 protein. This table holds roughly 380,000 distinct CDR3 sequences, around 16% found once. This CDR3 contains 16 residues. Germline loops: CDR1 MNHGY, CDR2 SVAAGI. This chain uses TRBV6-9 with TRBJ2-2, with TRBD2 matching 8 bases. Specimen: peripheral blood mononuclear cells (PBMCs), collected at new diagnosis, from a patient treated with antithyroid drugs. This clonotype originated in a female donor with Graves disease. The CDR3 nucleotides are TGTGCCAACAGTTCGGCGAGCGGGGGCCAGACCGGGGAGCTGTTTTTT. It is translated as CANSSASGGQTGELFF.